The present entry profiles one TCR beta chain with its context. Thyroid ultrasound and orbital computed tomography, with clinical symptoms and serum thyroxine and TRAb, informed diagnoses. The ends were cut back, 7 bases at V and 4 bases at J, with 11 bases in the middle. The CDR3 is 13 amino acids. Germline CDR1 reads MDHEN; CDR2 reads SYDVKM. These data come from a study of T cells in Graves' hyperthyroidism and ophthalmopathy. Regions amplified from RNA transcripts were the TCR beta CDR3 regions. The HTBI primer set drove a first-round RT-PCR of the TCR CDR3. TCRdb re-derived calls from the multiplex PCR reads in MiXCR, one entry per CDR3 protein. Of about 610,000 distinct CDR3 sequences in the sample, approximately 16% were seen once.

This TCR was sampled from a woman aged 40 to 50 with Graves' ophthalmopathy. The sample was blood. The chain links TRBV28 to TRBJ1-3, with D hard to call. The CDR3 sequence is CASIRVSGNTIYF. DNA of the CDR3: TGTGCCAGCATAAGGGTCTCGGGAAACACCATATATTTT.